This TCR beta chain originates from a study of CD8+ T cells in alopecia areata. Study-wide results and limits: Scalp samples also yield sequences from resident alphabeta T cells of normal skin.

On this clone itself: The antigen is unknown.

RNA was extracted and reverse transcribed into cDNA as the sequencing template. The repertoire was sequenced with immunoSEQ multiplex PCR; TCRdb's copy has only in-frame clones and lacks some. The data hold under 300,000 clones, with 60% observed a single time. Treatment reported: oral pan-JAK inhibitor, 5-10 mg twice daily. The CDR3 spans 12 residues. Trimming stripped 3 bases from V and 2 bases from J, with 4 bases between. CDR1 is LNHDA and CDR2 is SQIVND in the germline V gene (reference sequence). The specimen comprised CD4+ T cells sorted from blood, sampled at week 52, from a patient treated with tofacitinib. This chain joins TRBV19 and TRBJ1-2; D not certain. The TCR was taken from a human donor with alopecia areata. Written as DNA, the CDR3 is TGTGCCAGTAGTATCTGGAACTATGGCTACACCTTC. Its translation is CASSIWNYGYTF.